The 23 T cell receptor beta chains listed next were all sequenced from one sample in a study of cytomegalovirus exposure and HLA in healthy donors. Generated by immunoSEQ multiplex PCR, the TCRdb table keeps only in-frame clones and is missing some. The table has around 70,000 clones, approximately 94% seen once. The specimen was PBMCs. Receptor source: a woman between 18 and 29 years old in good health and CMV-seropositive.

J is TRBJ2-5 and V is TRBV9; the D gene is possibly TRBD2 (7 bases). The CDR3 runs to 15 residues. Germline V gene data show CDR1 as SGDLS and CDR2 as YYNGEE. V lost 2 bases and J 2 bases, leaving 13 bases between the germline ends. The CDR3 nucleotides are TGTGCCAGCAGCGTTCGGGGGGCTGGGCAAGAGACCCAGTACTTC. Translation gives CASSVRGAGQETQYF.

CDR3 loop: CASARGKTEAFF. The DNA of the CDR3 is TGTGCCAGCGCCCGGGGGAAGACTGAAGCTTTCTTT. This rearrangement joins TRBV6-1 to TRBJ1-1; D is perhaps TRBD1 (5 bases). This CDR3 contains 12 residues. V was trimmed by 8 bases and J by 5 bases, leaving 12 bases between them. Germline CDR1 reads MNHNS; CDR2 reads SASEGT.

J is TRBJ2-1 and V is TRBV27; 10 bases are shared with TRBD2. CDR1 is MNHEY and CDR2 is SMNVEV in the germline V gene (reference sequence). CDR3 length: 15 amino acids. Trimming cost V 6 bases and J 5 bases; bases outside gene matches: 7. CDR3 residues: CASSLTSGAHNEQFF. In DNA form, the CDR3 reads TGTGCCAGCAGCCTCACTAGCGGGGCCCACAATGAGCAGTTCTTC.

V usage is TRBV6-1 and J usage is TRBJ2-3, with a tentative D call TRBD1 (5 bases). The CDR3 runs to 14 residues. Trimming took 6 bases from V and 4 from J, leaving 14 bases between them. CDR1 and CDR2 from the germline V gene are MNHNS and SASEGT. DNA for the CDR3: TGTGCCAGCAGCGCCCTCGTCAGGGCAGATACGCAGTATTTT. It specifies CASSALVRADTQYF.

The genes are TRBV19 and TRBJ2-2; a possible D gene is TRBD1 (6 bases). Germline CDR1 LNHDA, CDR2 SQIVND (reference sequence). CDR3 length equals 17 residues. The germline V and J ends were trimmed by 7 bases and 2 bases, with 20 bases remaining between them. CDR3 in DNA: TGTGCCAGTACACTCGGCTCCGGGACACTCAACACCGGGGAGCTGTTTTTT. This encodes CASTLGSGTLNTGELFF.

This clone was found a few times. The chain uses TRBV10-3 and TRBJ1-4; 10 nucleotides align to TRBD1. This CDR3 has 13 residues. V lost 4 bases to trimming and J lost 7 bases; unmatched junction nucleotides: 0. The V gene's germline CDR1 is ENHRY and CDR2 SYGVKD. The DNA for the CDR3 is TGTGCCATCAGTGGGGACAGGGGTGAAAAACTGTTTTTT. This gives the protein CAISGDRGEKLFF.

The V call is TRBV5-6, the J call TRBJ2-5; D gene unclear. The tail of the sequence fits TRBJ2-7 better, so the J call may be wrong. This CDR3 contains 12 residues. Per the germline V gene, CDR1 is SGHDT and CDR2 is YYEEEE. CDR3 bases: TGTGCCAGCAGCCCCCGCTCCTACGAGCAGTACTTC. Translation: CASSPRSYEQYF.

This rearrangement joins TRBV9 to TRBJ2-3, with D hard to call. The CDR3 spans 15 residues. The germline V gene encodes CDR1 SGDLS and CDR2 YYNGEE. The germline V and J ends were trimmed by 0 bases and 0 bases, with 8 bases remaining between them. The CDR3 protein is CASSVGGSSTDTQYF. The CDR3, as DNA: TGTGCCAGCAGCGTAGGCGGCAGTAGCACAGATACGCAGTATTTT.

The chain joins TRBV4-1 to TRBJ1-5; 8 bases agree with TRBD1. V shed 1 base and J 8 bases; nucleotides not matched to a gene: 10. Per the germline V gene, CDR1 is MGHRA and CDR2 is YSYEKL. The CDR3 runs 16 residues. The CDR3 region has the DNA TGCGCCAGCAGCCAAGGGAGACCAGGGGGCAGGGAGCCCCAGCATTTT. As protein: CASSQGRPGGREPQHF.

This chain uses TRBV6-6 with TRBJ2-3; TRBD2 matches at 9 bases. V trimming: 6 bases; J trimming: 0 bases; junction bases outside the gene matches: 1. This CDR3 is 14 amino acids long. Germline V gives CDR1 MNHNY, CDR2 SVGAGI (reference sequence). The CDR3 here is CASRGLASTDTQYF. The CDR3 nucleotides read TGTGCCAGCAGAGGACTAGCGAGCACAGATACGCAGTATTTT.

The rearrangement uses TRBV27 and TRBJ2-7; TRBD1 matches 7 bases. This CDR3 is 13 amino acids long. After removal of 4 bases from V and 3 bases from J, the junction contained 3 bases not matched to a gene. Per the germline V gene, CDR1 is MNHEY and CDR2 is SMNVEV (reference sequence). The CDR3, as DNA: TGTGCCAGCAGTTCAAGGACAGGCTACGAGCAGTACTTC. This translates into CASSSRTGYEQYF.

V and J are TRBV5-8 and TRBJ1-1; weak D call: TRBD1 (5 bases). Germline V gene data show CDR1 as SGHTS and CDR2 as YDEGEE. With 9 bases removed from V and 1 base from J, the gap between germline ends came to 13 bases. The CDR3 totals 13 residues. The CDR3 loop reads CATAGLGNTEAFF. The CDR3 DNA reads as TGTGCCACCGCGGGACTGGGGAACACTGAAGCTTTCTTT.

V is TRBV5-5 and J is TRBJ1-1; D is perhaps TRBD1 (6 bases). Looked up from germline, CDR1 is SGHKS and CDR2 is YYEKEE (reference sequence). CDR3 length: 15 residues. V lost 3 bases and J 1 base, leaving 13 bases between the germline ends. CDR3 amino acids: CASSSVTGRNTEAFF. The CDR3 DNA reads as TGTGCCAGCAGCTCGGTAACAGGGAGGAACACTGAAGCTTTCTTT.

The chain joins TRBV6-5 to TRBJ2-7, with 10 bases identical to TRBD2. Germline CDR1 reads MNHEY; CDR2 reads SVGAGI. Trimming took 4 bases from V and 9 from J; bases not matched to a gene: 0. The CDR3 spans 11 residues. For the CDR3, the DNA is TGTGCCAGCAGTTTAGCGGGAGGGCAGTACTTC. It is translated as CASSLAGGQYF.

This clone was seen once. The chain uses TRBV18 and TRBJ1-3; 7 bases are shared with TRBD1. The CDR3 is made up of 15 amino acids. Germline lookup yields CDR1 KGHSH and CDR2 LQKENI. V trimming: 3 bases; J trimming: 2 bases; junction bases outside the gene matches: 4. The CDR3: CASSPKGGTGNTIYF. CDR3 bases: TGTGCCAGCTCACCGAAAGGGGGCACTGGAAACACCATATATTTT.

J is TRBJ1-5 and V is TRBV15; D is uncertain. CDR3 length: 15 residues. The V and J ends lost 0 bases and 6 bases respectively, with 12 bases between them. Germline-derived CDR1 and CDR2 are LNHNV and YYDKDF (reference sequence). The CDR3 nucleotides are TGTGCCACCAGCAGAGATCTGCAGGCAGGTCAGCCCCAGCATTTT. Protein sequence: CATSRDLQAGQPQHF.

This clone came up a few times. The chain has TRBV7-9 and TRBJ2-3, with D maybe TRBD2 (7 bases). The germline CDR1 and CDR2 sequences are SEHNR and FQNEAQ (reference sequence). Trimming took off 9 bases at V and 5 bases at J, with 15 bases between the two ends. The CDR3 is 13 amino acids. CDR3 in DNA: TGTGCCAGTTCCCGGGGGGCGTTAGATACGCAGTATTTT. Amino acid sequence: CASSRGALDTQYF.

The V and J genes are TRBV7-2 and TRBJ1-2; D unresolved. V lost 5 bases and J lost 2, with 9 bases in between. Germline assignment: CDR1 SGHTA and CDR2 FQGNSA. The CDR3 extends over 13 amino acids. The CDR3 nucleotides are TGTGCCAGCAGCCCAGACACCAACTATGGCTACACCTTC. Residues: CASSPDTNYGYTF.

The chain links TRBV5-1 to TRBJ2-7; 8 bases are a match to TRBD1. CDR1 and CDR2 from the germline V gene are SGHRS and YFSETQ. V dropped 2 bases and J dropped 6; count of bases not matched to a gene: 7. There are 14 residues in the CDR3. The CDR3 region has the DNA TGCGCCAGCAGCTTAAGGACAGGGTCAAGCGAGCAGTACTTC. It is translated as CASSLRTGSSEQYF.

This chain links TRBV30 with TRBJ2-3, with D uncertain. The germline CDR1 and CDR2 sequences are GTSNPN and SVGIG (reference sequence). V lost 1 base and J 6 bases, leaving 8 bases between the germline ends. The CDR3 length is 12 residues. CDR3 amino acids: CAWSESPDTQYF. The DNA of the CDR3 is TGTGCCTGGAGTGAGAGCCCGGATACGCAGTATTTT.

The chain uses TRBV29-1 and TRBJ1-1, with D tentatively TRBD1 (5 bases). V dropped 8 bases and J dropped 2 bases, with 12 bases sitting between them. This CDR3 region has 12 residues. Germline V CDR1 and CDR2: SQVTM, ANQGSEA. In DNA, the CDR3 is TGCAGCTCTCGCAGGGATAACACTGAAGCTTTCTTT. Translating it yields CSSRRDNTEAFF.

V is TRBV7-2 and J is TRBJ2-7; 15 bases match TRBD2. The CDR3 has 16 amino acids. Germline CDR1 is SGHTA and CDR2 is FQGNSA. Trimming cost V 5 bases and J 9 bases; bases outside gene matches: 11. The CDR3 region has the DNA TGTGCCAGCAGCCCCCCGGGACTAGCGGGGGGCGCGGGGCAGTACTTC. Translated: CASSPPGLAGGAGQYF.

The J gene is TRBJ1-1, the V gene TRBV4-1; TRBD1 aligns across 11 bases. Germline trimming cut 4 bases from V and 2 bases from J; bases unmatched to any gene: 9. The V gene's germline CDR1 is MGHRA and CDR2 YSYEKL. The length of the CDR3 is 17 residues. CDR3 in amino acids: CASSLLRTGGSNTEAFF. DNA for the CDR3: TGCGCCAGCAGCCTCCTCAGGACAGGGGGCAGCAACACTGAAGCTTTCTTT.